This is a list of T cell receptor beta chains from one sample in a study of blood T cell repertoires in COVID-19. The assay was immunoSEQ multiplex PCR, and TCRdb's table has in-frame clones only and misses some. The sample holds approximately 130,000 clones, about 77% seen once. The source material was peripheral blood. All receptors come from a man aged 80 or over with acute or convalescent COVID-19. Each CDR3 is given with its conserved first and last residue. Fields, in order: J gene, D gene, V gene, CDR3 protein. The D gene is left open where the match is weak.

J gene: TRBJ2-7; D gene: .; V gene: TRBV5-1; CDR3 protein: CASSLYDRTSSYEQYF
J gene: TRBJ2-3; D gene: .; V gene: TRBV6-5; CDR3 protein: CASSQRIGTDTQYF
J gene: TRBJ2-7; D gene: .; V gene: TRBV29-1; CDR3 protein: CSVTSGPAPYEQYF
J gene: TRBJ2-1; D gene: .; V gene: TRBV28; CDR3 protein: CASSLAGFVNNEQFF
J gene: TRBJ2-6; D gene: .; V gene: TRBV18; CDR3 protein: CASSLTGSSGANVLTF
J gene: TRBJ1-1; D gene: .; V gene: TRBV29-1; CDR3 protein: CSVERPPWTDLNTEAFF
J gene: TRBJ2-5; D gene: TRBD1; V gene: TRBV4-2; CDR3 protein: CASSQGTGEETQYF
J gene: TRBJ1-5; D gene: TRBD1; V gene: TRBV2; CDR3 protein: CASSADRGNLWNQPQHF
J gene: TRBJ2-3; D gene: .; V gene: TRBV2; CDR3 protein: CASSSLAGTTDTQYF
J gene: TRBJ2-5; D gene: .; V gene: TRBV7-2; CDR3 protein: CASSLRPGTGGETQYF
J gene: TRBJ1-4; D gene: TRBD1; V gene: TRBV11-2; CDR3 protein: CASRSGTGAIELFF
J gene: TRBJ2-2; D gene: TRBD2; V gene: TRBV27; CDR3 protein: CASKRGGHTGELFF
J gene: TRBJ2-7; D gene: .; V gene: TRBV7-8; CDR3 protein: CASSSLALSSYEQYF
J gene: TRBJ2-2; D gene: .; V gene: TRBV7-9; CDR3 protein: CASSLAGDTGELFF
J gene: TRBJ1-4; D gene: .; V gene: TRBV5-1; CDR3 protein: CASSLSGGGREKLFF
J gene: TRBJ2-5; D gene: .; V gene: TRBV7-8; CDR3 protein: CASTMGSKETQYF
J gene: TRBJ2-3; D gene: TRBD2; V gene: TRBV6-5; CDR3 protein: CASSSYSGGGTDTQYF
J gene: TRBJ1-3; D gene: .; V gene: TRBV11-1; CDR3 protein: CASSFLQGNTIYF
J gene: TRBJ1-2; D gene: .; V gene: TRBV19; CDR3 protein: CASSMNNRAGYTF
J gene: TRBJ2-7; D gene: TRBD2; V gene: TRBV18; CDR3 protein: CASSPSGGSYEQYF
J gene: TRBJ2-1; D gene: TRBD2; V gene: TRBV6-2/TRBV6-3; CDR3 protein: CASSAGTSAFEQFF
J gene: TRBJ1-5; D gene: .; V gene: TRBV15; CDR3 protein: CATSRGRGNQPQHF
J gene: TRBJ2-2; D gene: TRBD2; V gene: TRBV5-4; CDR3 protein: CASSLGLAISGELFF
J gene: TRBJ1-2; D gene: .; V gene: TRBV19; CDR3 protein: CASSTGQSNYGYTF
J gene: TRBJ2-1; D gene: .; V gene: TRBV6-5; CDR3 protein: CASSPTPTANEQFF
J gene: TRBJ2-5; D gene: TRBD2; V gene: TRBV11-2; CDR3 protein: CASSSGLAGGQVAETQYF
J gene: TRBJ2-5; D gene: TRBD1; V gene: TRBV6-4; CDR3 protein: CASRNPGQGDQLRGTQYF
J gene: TRBJ1-6; D gene: .; V gene: TRBV19; CDR3 protein: CASSIRWNNSPLHF
J gene: TRBJ1-5; D gene: .; V gene: TRBV9; CDR3 protein: CASSVTGGVQPQHF
J gene: TRBJ2-1; D gene: .; V gene: TRBV6-5; CDR3 protein: CASSTTSAVYNEQFF
J gene: TRBJ2-1; D gene: TRBD1; V gene: TRBV6-5; CDR3 protein: CASRLDRGPYNEQFF
J gene: TRBJ2-1; D gene: .; V gene: TRBV2; CDR3 protein: CASHSGASYNEQFF
J gene: TRBJ2-5; D gene: TRBD1; V gene: TRBV5-1; CDR3 protein: CASSLPGQGSETQYF
J gene: TRBJ1-1; D gene: .; V gene: TRBV10-3; CDR3 protein: CAISESPENTEAFF
J gene: TRBJ2-5; D gene: .; V gene: TRBV5-1; CDR3 protein: CASSPAGARGETQYF
J gene: TRBJ1-2; D gene: .; V gene: TRBV7-8; CDR3 protein: CASSLGGRGYGYTF
J gene: TRBJ2-3; D gene: .; V gene: TRBV5-1; CDR3 protein: CASSLGGLASTDTQYF
J gene: TRBJ1-6; D gene: TRBD1; V gene: TRBV5-1; CDR3 protein: CASSVAGTGGSPLHF
J gene: TRBJ2-2; D gene: .; V gene: TRBV21-1; CDR3 protein: CASSSLHRDLFTGELFF
J gene: TRBJ2-1; D gene: TRBD2; V gene: TRBV19; CDR3 protein: CASSIVAGAYNEQFF
J gene: TRBJ2-7; D gene: .; V gene: TRBV6-6; CDR3 protein: CASSSLDSSYEQYF
J gene: TRBJ1-5; D gene: .; V gene: TRBV6-2/TRBV6-3; CDR3 protein: CASSSPGGGQPQHF
J gene: TRBJ2-1; D gene: .; V gene: TRBV29-1; CDR3 protein: CSAGGAGNEQFF
J gene: TRBJ1-1; D gene: TRBD1; V gene: TRBV10-3; CDR3 protein: CAISGGTGHTEAFF
J gene: TRBJ1-5; D gene: TRBD1; V gene: TRBV5-1; CDR3 protein: CASSPGTGAGNQPQHF
J gene: TRBJ2-7; D gene: TRBD1; V gene: TRBV6-5; CDR3 protein: CASTDWRTGDEQYF
J gene: TRBJ2-3; D gene: .; V gene: TRBV2; CDR3 protein: CASSPTGTDTQYF
J gene: TRBJ2-5; D gene: TRBD2; V gene: TRBV3-1/TRBV3-2; CDR3 protein: CASSQRLAGGQETQYF
J gene: TRBJ2-7; D gene: TRBD1; V gene: TRBV7-2; CDR3 protein: CASSLRVGRGQALSYEQYF
J gene: TRBJ1-2; D gene: .; V gene: TRBV12-3/TRBV12-4; CDR3 protein: CASSLSPVYGYTF
J gene: TRBJ2-7; D gene: TRBD1; V gene: TRBV5-1; CDR3 protein: CASSFRGQGISYEQYF
J gene: TRBJ2-1; D gene: .; V gene: TRBV12-3/TRBV12-4; CDR3 protein: CASSHGWNEQFF